This T cell receptor (beta chain) was captured by sequencing in a study of cytomegalovirus exposure and HLA in healthy donors. Study-wide findings and caveats: The classifier reportedly diagnosed cytomegalovirus status with high specificity and sensitivity.

The PCR was carried out with 60 Vbeta primers and 13 Jbeta primers. Methods used by the authors: Around 11 million shared chains were among about 80 million unique TCR beta chains counted in a later analysis. Here immunoSEQ multiplex PCR was the method, and the copy in TCRdb shows in-frame clones only, minus some. That table is the source of V, J and clone size, and D and trimming were worked out from the DNA. The sample has tens of thousands of clones; about three quarters are singletons. This clone was observed many times. The antigen is unknown. V trimming: 0 bases; J trimming: 10 bases; junction bases outside the gene matches: 4. CDR1 MDHEN and CDR2 SYDVKM come from the germline V gene. This CDR3 comprises 13 residues.

Sequenced material: PBMCs. V gene TRBV28 combines with J gene TRBJ2-7, with 9 bases matching TRBD2. This sequence was found in a woman in her 30s in good health and CMV-seronegative. The CDR3 DNA is TGTGCCAGCAGTTTATGGGGCGGGGGGGCCCAGTACTTC. Protein: CASSLWGGGAQYF.